These T cell receptor beta chains were read from a single sample in a study of cytomegalovirus exposure and HLA in healthy donors. The method was immunoSEQ multiplex PCR; TCRdb's version includes in-frame clones alone and lacks a portion of them. The table shows around 100,000 clones, with 55% to 65% occurring only once. Input material: PBMCs. The receptor set was obtained from a man in his thirties or forties in good health and CMV-seropositive. CDR3s include the opening cysteine and the closing phenylalanine or tryptophan. A D gene is named only where the DNA matches it firmly. Size is omitted from some rows. Given values are once, few, many or a class for expanded clones.

clone size,J gene,D gene,V gene,CDR3 DNA,CDR3 protein
.,TRBJ1-2,TRBD1,TRBV5-1,TGCGCCAGCAGCTTGGCCGGGACAGGAACCCCCAATTATGGCTACACCTTC,CASSLAGTGTPNYGYTF
few,TRBJ1-2,TRBD1,TRBV5-1,TGCGCCAGCAGCTTGGCCCCGGGACAGCACTATGGCTACACCTTC,CASSLAPGQHYGYTF
.,TRBJ2-7,.,TRBV2,TGTGCCAGCAGTGAGGTTGGACACACCTACGAGCAGTACTTC,CASSEVGHTYEQYF
.,TRBJ2-2,TRBD2,TRBV7-3,TGTGCCAGCAGCCCAGTTAGCGGGGGGGATACCGGGGAGCTGTTTTTT,CASSPVSGGDTGELFF
.,TRBJ2-5,.,TRBV18,TGTGCCAGCTCACCCAAGACAGGATTGAGAGAGACCCAGTACTTC,CASSPKTGLRETQYF
.,TRBJ1-3,.,TRBV9,TGTGCCAGCAGCGTAGCCGGGGAGAGGAACACCATATATTTT,CASSVAGERNTIYF
.,TRBJ2-3,.,TRBV2,TGTGCCAGCAGCGCCCAGGGAGGTACGCAGTATTTT,CASSAQGGTQYF
.,TRBJ2-2,.,TRBV6-4,TGTGCCAGCAGTGACTCGTCGGGGGTGGACGGGGAGCTGTTTTTT,CASSDSSGVDGELFF
.,TRBJ1-1,.,TRBV5-6,TGTGCCAGCAGCTTCAGGGGTCCGAACACTGAAGCTTTCTTT,CASSFRGPNTEAFF
.,TRBJ1-2,.,TRBV30,TGTGCCTGGAGTGTACCGGTCCATGGCTACACCTTC,CAWSVPVHGYTF
.,TRBJ2-3,TRBD1,TRBV11-2,TGTGCCAGCAGAACAGGGGGAATCACAGATACGCAGTATTTT,CASRTGGITDTQYF
few,TRBJ1-1,.,TRBV2,TGTGCCAGCAGCGGCGGGCCGTACACTGAAGCTTTCTTT,CASSGGPYTEAFF
few,TRBJ2-1,TRBD1,TRBV6-5,TGTGCCAGCAGTAGGGACAGGGCGAGGTTCTTC,CASSRDRARFF
.,TRBJ1-2,TRBD1,TRBV5-5,TGTGCCAGCAGCATGGACAGGGGCTATGGCTACACCTTC,CASSMDRGYGYTF
.,TRBJ2-7,TRBD2,TRBV11-3,TGTGCCAGCAGCTTAGACTGGGGGCAATGGACTAGCGGAGAGCAGTACTTC,CASSLDWGQWTSGEQYF
.,TRBJ2-5,TRBD1,TRBV11-3,TGTGCCAGCAGCTCGACAGGGATGGAAGAGCAGTACTTC,CASSSTGMEEQYF
few,TRBJ2-2,.,TRBV4-2,TGTGCCAGCAGCCAAGCCCCAAGGGGGACCGGGGAGCTGTTTTTT,CASSQAPRGTGELFF
.,TRBJ1-2,TRBD1,TRBV7-8,TGTGCCAGCAGCCGGAGCCGGGACAGGGGTGGCTATGGCTACACCTTC,CASSRSRDRGGYGYTF
.,TRBJ2-7,.,TRBV5-6,TGTGCCAGCAGCTTGCGGGGGACCTACGAGCAGTACTTC,CASSLRGTYEQYF
.,TRBJ2-7,.,TRBV16,TGTGCCAGCAGCCCGGTTCACTCCTACGAGCAGTACTTC,CASSPVHSYEQYF
.,TRBJ1-6,.,TRBV4-1,TGCGCCAGCAGCCAAGTCGCGCCGGGAACACTTAATAATTCACCCCTCCACTTT,CASSQVAPGTLNNSPLHF
.,TRBJ1-6,.,TRBV2,TGTGCCAGCAGTGAAACAGGTCCTAATTCACCCCTCCACTTT,CASSETGPNSPLHF
.,TRBJ2-3,.,TRBV6-5,TGTGCCAGCAGTTATCGCGGACAGAGCACAGATATGCAGTATTTT,CASSYRGQSTDMQYF
few,TRBJ1-6,.,TRBV6-1,TGTGCCAGCAGTGAATTAGGGGGTTCACCCCTCCACTTT,CASSELGGSPLHF
.,TRBJ2-1,.,TRBV30,TGTGCCTGGTCAGGGGTAGCCTACAATGAGCAGTTCTTC,CAWSGVAYNEQFF
.,TRBJ2-7,.,TRBV7-6,TGTGCCAGCAGCCAAGACGACCCCAGGGTTTACGAGCAGTACTTC,CASSQDDPRVYEQYF
.,TRBJ2-3,TRBD2,TRBV27,TGTGCCAGCAGCGAGCGGGGTAGCACAGATACGCAGTATTTT,CASSERGSTDTQYF
.,TRBJ2-5,TRBD2,TRBV7-9,TGTGCCAGCAGCGCTGGGACTAGCACCCAAGAGACCCAGTACTTC,CASSAGTSTQETQYF
.,TRBJ2-4,.,TRBV19,TGTGCCACCGGAGTACTCGGTGGCAAAAACATTCAGTACTTC,CATGVLGGKNIQYF
few,TRBJ2-6,TRBD1,TRBV5-6,TGTGCCAGCAGCAGGACAGGGAGAAGTGGCTCTGGGGCCAACGTCCTGACTTTC,CASSRTGRSGSGANVLTF
.,TRBJ2-7,TRBD1,TRBV4-1,TGCGCCAGCAGCCAAGTACCGGGGACAGTGAGCTCCTACGAGCAGTACTTC,CASSQVPGTVSSYEQYF
.,TRBJ1-6,.,TRBV27,TGTGCCAGCAGTTCAGGAGGGAGTAATTCACCCCTCCACTTT,CASSSGGSNSPLHF
few,TRBJ2-7,TRBD2,TRBV10-1,TGCGCCGCCCGGGCTAGCGGGGGGCTGTCCTACGAGCAGTACTTC,CAARASGGLSYEQYF
few,TRBJ1-6,.,TRBV27,TGTGCCAGCAGTCTCAGGGTTATCAATTCACCCCTCCACTTT,CASSLRVINSPLHF
few,TRBJ2-1,TRBD1,TRBV7-2,TGTGCCAGCAGCCCACGCAGACAGGGGCCGCAGTTCTTC,CASSPRRQGPQFF
.,TRBJ1-2,.,TRBV29-1,TGCAGCGTTGAAGATCGGAGGGCCCTAGGCGGCTACACCTTC,CSVEDRRALGGYTF
.,TRBJ1-1,TRBD1,TRBV5-4,TGTGCCAGCAGCCCGAGGACAGGGCGTCTACTCCCCACTGAAGCTTTCTTT,CASSPRTGRLLPTEAFF
.,TRBJ2-3,TRBD1,TRBV6-1,TGTGCCAGCAGCCGACAGGGTAAGGCAGATACGCAGTATTTT,CASSRQGKADTQYF
.,TRBJ2-7,TRBD2,TRBV2,TGTGCCAGCGGCGGGGGGACCGACTCCTACGAGCAGTACTTC,CASGGGTDSYEQYF
.,TRBJ2-2,TRBD1,TRBV19,TGTGCCAGTAGCCTGGACAGGGGGTTAACCGGGGAGCTGTTTTTT,CASSLDRGLTGELFF
few,TRBJ2-1,TRBD2,TRBV5-1,TGCGCCAGCAGCCCGGGGACTAGCGGCTACAATGAGCAGTTCTTC,CASSPGTSGYNEQFF
.,TRBJ2-7,.,TRBV27,TGTGCCAGCAGTCGGGCGGGCGACACCTACGAGCAGTACTTC,CASSRAGDTYEQYF
once,TRBJ1-2,.,TRBV4-1,TGCGCCAGCAGCCAGTGGCTCGGACAGCTTATCTATGGCTACACCTTC,CASSQWLGQLIYGYTF
.,TRBJ2-7,TRBD2,TRBV7-2,TGTGCCAGCAGCCCGGACCTCAGCGGGGGGTCATACGAGCAGTACTTC,CASSPDLSGGSYEQYF
.,TRBJ2-5,TRBD2,TRBV11-2,TGTGCCAGCAGCTTAGGTTTTACGGGGGGGCCTGCTTCAACGTACTTC,CASSLGFTGGPASTYF
.,TRBJ1-2,.,TRBV7-9,TGTGCCAGCTACAGGACAGCCGCCTTGGGCTACACCTTC,CASYRTAALGYTF
.,TRBJ2-5,TRBD1,TRBV5-1,TGCGCCAGCAGCTTGGGGGACAGACAAGAGACCCAGTACTTC,CASSLGDRQETQYF
few,TRBJ2-1,TRBD2,TRBV11-1,TGTGCCAGCAGCTTAAGCGGGGAAGGCAATGAGCAGTTCTTC,CASSLSGEGNEQFF
.,TRBJ2-7,.,TRBV15,TGTGCCACCAGCAGCCCGGACTCGGGCGAGCAGTACTTC,CATSSPDSGEQYF
.,TRBJ2-3,TRBD1,TRBV4-2,TGTGCCAGCAGCCAAGGGGGACAGGGGGCAGATACGCAGTATTTT,CASSQGGQGADTQYF
.,TRBJ2-5,TRBD2,TRBV11-1,TGTGCCAGCAGCTTCCGGGGGGGAGGAGAGACCCAGTACTTC,CASSFRGGGETQYF
.,TRBJ1-2,.,TRBV6-5,TGTGCCAGCCCCCGAAGGAGGGACACCTTC,CASPRRRDTF
.,TRBJ2-1,TRBD1,TRBV2,TGTGCCAGCAGGAGACAGGGTGGCCACAATGAGCAGTTCTTC,CASRRQGGHNEQFF
.,TRBJ2-7,TRBD1,TRBV10-1,TGCGCCAGCAGTGAAGGGACAGCCACCTACGAGCAGTACTTC,CASSEGTATYEQYF